This T cell receptor beta chain came from a study of blood T cell repertoires in COVID-19. About the research overall: Some COVID-19 samples were acute and others convalescent; all came from the United States, Italy and Spain. PBMCs, B-cell-depleted T cells, or T cells provided the cDNA or gDNA that made up the material.

Repertoires were generated with immunoSEQ multiplex PCR, while TCRdb's copy carries only in-frame clones and drops some. The top ten hold 10% to 15% of the sample, which has 60,000 or so clones, around four fifths seen once. The CDR3 loop spans 15 amino acids. With 2 bases clipped from V and 6 bases from J, the junction kept 8 bases outside the gene matches. CDR1 and CDR2 (germline): KGHDR, SFDVKD. This receptor was identified in a woman aged 80 or over with acute or convalescent COVID-19. Material: peripheral blood. This rearrangement joins TRBV24-1 to TRBJ1-1, with 7 bases aligning to TRBD1. The CDR3 spells CATSDSRQGDAEAFF. Written as DNA, the CDR3 is TGTGCCACCAGTGATTCGCGTCAGGGGGATGCTGAAGCTTTCTTT.